These 27 T cell receptor beta chains originate from one sample sequenced in a study of early T cells in non-severe SARS-CoV-2 infection. TCRdb re-called the 5' RACE reads through MiXCR, storing one row per CDR3 protein. This sample has more than 85,000 distinct CDR3 sequences, with around 14% found just once. Specimen: whole blood. The source of these receptors is an adult who was a healthcare worker with PCR-confirmed SARS-CoV-2 infection or an uninfected control (not recorded which).

This clonotype has only a few counts. The rearrangement joins TRBV6-1 to TRBJ2-3; 10 bases line up with TRBD2. Germline-derived CDR1 and CDR2 are MNHNS and SASEGT. Losses at the gene ends were 7 bases for V and 2 bases for J; bases not matched to a gene: 6. The CDR3 has 15 residues. The CDR3 DNA sequence: TGTGCCAGCACCACTAGCGGGGTACCCACAGATACGCAGTATTTT. It specifies CASTTSGVPTDTQYF.

The rearrangement joins TRBV2 to TRBJ1-1; D ambiguous. The germline CDR1 and CDR2 sequences are SNHLY and FYNNEI. V was clipped by 3 bases and J by 4 bases, with 9 bases between them. The CDR3 runs to 13 residues. The CDR3, as DNA: TGTGCCAGCAGTGACAAAGCTTTCACTGAAGCTTTCTTT. This gives the protein CASSDKAFTEAFF.

This clonotype has ten or more counts. The CDR3 loop reads CASSHPRDRPFEAFF. As DNA, the CDR3 is TGTGCCAGCAGTCATCCCCGGGACAGGCCATTTGAAGCTTTCTTT. This rearrangement joins TRBV12-3 or TRBV12-4 to TRBJ1-1, with 8 bases matching TRBD1. The J segment lost 7 bases and the V segment lost 5 bases, leaving 12 bases of the junction unmatched. CDR3 length equals 15 residues.

This clonotype showed up just a few times. This sequence joins TRBV27 and TRBJ1-1, with D uncertain. This CDR3 has 13 residues. Per germline, CDR1 MNHEY and CDR2 SMNVEV (reference sequence). V was trimmed by 5 bases and J by 1 base, leaving 8 bases between them. The CDR3 spells CASSRSSNTEAFF. The CDR3 coding sequence is TGTGCCAGCAGTAGATCCTCGAACACTGAAGCTTTCTTT.

This chain connects TRBV7-9 to TRBJ1-4, with D unclear. Germline CDR1 and CDR2: SEHNR and FQNEAQ (reference sequence). CDR3 size: 15 residues. The V gene lost 3 bases and the J gene lost 7 bases, with 15 bases spanning the gap. The CDR3 loop is CASSLALETLEKLFF. CDR3 DNA sequence: TGTGCCAGCAGCTTGGCGTTGGAGACACTTGAAAAACTGTTTTTT.

The sample holds many counts of this clonotype. V is TRBV10-3 and J is TRBJ2-4; D may be TRBD1 or TRBD2 (5 bases each). Trimming left V 8 bases short and J 8 bases short, with 16 bases between. The V gene's germline CDR1 is ENHRY and CDR2 SYGVKD. This CDR3 spans 13 amino acids. CDR3 in amino acids: CAISGGPRDIQYF. The CDR3 DNA reads as TGTGCCATCTCTGGGGGACCCAGGGACATTCAGTACTTC.

This clonotype was picked up many times. The chain joins TRBV20-1 to TRBJ2-6, with D maybe TRBD2 (5 bases). From germline, CDR1 is DFQATT and CDR2 SNEGSKA (reference sequence). The length of the CDR3 is 14 residues. Trimming removed 5 bases from V and 2 bases from J, with 10 bases in between. This chain's CDR3 is CSAGRTAGANVLTF. The CDR3 region has the DNA TGCAGTGCTGGGCGGACTGCTGGGGCCAACGTCCTGACTTTC.

This clonotype occurred many times. The rearrangement links TRBV20-1 to TRBJ2-7, with TRBD1 matching 9 bases. V shed 8 bases, J shed 1 base, and the junction held 9 bases outside the gene matches. The germline gives CDR1 DFQATT, CDR2 SNEGSKA (reference sequence). The CDR3 runs 14 residues. In DNA, the CDR3 is TGCAGTTTTACCGGGACAGGGCCTTCCTACGAGCAGTACTTC. Translating gives CSFTGTGPSYEQYF.

This clonotype was detected only a few times. The V and J genes are TRBV6-5 and TRBJ2-2; D is perhaps TRBD1 or TRBD2 (5 bases each). The CDR3 is 15 amino acids. V lost 2 bases and J lost 6, with 13 bases in between. Germline V gives CDR1 MNHEY, CDR2 SVGAGI. DNA for the CDR3: TGTGCCAGCAGTTACGAGGTGGGGGATGCCGGGGAGCTGTTTTTT. This codes for CASSYEVGDAGELFF.

V usage is TRBV2 and J usage is TRBJ2-7; no clear D. Trimming cost V 5 bases and J 5 bases, with 16 bases left between them. Germline values: CDR1 SNHLY, CDR2 FYNNEI. The CDR3 totals 14 residues. Written as DNA, the CDR3 is TGTGCCAGCAGTTATCGCCCAGTTCAGGACGAGCAGTACTTC. Its protein product is CASSYRPVQDEQYF.

V and J are TRBV18 and TRBJ1-3; D may be TRBD1 (5 bases). Germline CDR1 reads KGHSH; CDR2 reads LQKENI. The CDR3 is 16 amino acids. V lost 2 bases to trimming and J lost 1 base, with 12 bases between them. The CDR3 DNA sequence: TGTGCCAGCTCACCAACCAGGACAAGTTCTGGAAACACCATATATTTT. Encoded protein: CASSPTRTSSGNTIYF.

This clonotype turned up a few times. This chain links TRBV18 with TRBJ1-1, with D maybe TRBD1 (5 bases). The germline gives CDR1 KGHSH, CDR2 LQKENI. V lost 4 bases and J 1 base, leaving 13 bases between the germline ends. This CDR3 has 15 amino acids. CDR3 sequence (DNA): TGTGCCAGCTCACGGACGGGGGGGACGAACACTGAAGCTTTCTTT. Its protein product is CASSRTGGTNTEAFF.

This chain connects TRBV6-5 to TRBJ2-3; possibly TRBD1 or TRBD2 for D (5 bases each). The CDR3 has 13 amino acids. V shed 11 bases and J shed 0 bases, with 12 bases lying between them. Germline CDR1 and CDR2: MNHEY and SVGAGI. CDR3 bases: TGTGCCGGGACGAGGGAGAGCACAGATACGCAGTATTTT. It codes for CAGTRESTDTQYF.

Only a few counts were recorded for this clonotype. The DNA is left out, because the CDR3 cannot be placed on it with certainty; the CDR3 is given as TCRdb lists it. The chain recombines TRBV7-5 with TRBJ2-3. TRBV7-5 corresponds to a pseudogene. The CDR3 comprises 17 residues, both ends counted. This CDR3 is CISVPEARTTGTDTQYF.

This clonotype was found many times. The gene calls are TRBV5-4 and TRBJ2-7, with D uncertain. Trimming left V 1 base short and J 3 bases short, with 11 bases between. CDR3 length: 14 residues. Germline-derived CDR1 and CDR2 are SGHNT and YYREEE (reference sequence). CDR3 DNA: TGTGCCAGCAGCTTGTTTGGCAGATACTACGAGCAGTACTTC. Translation gives CASSLFGRYYEQYF. The full variable domain, rest sourced from reference TRBV5-4 and TRBJ2-7, is ETGVTQSPTHLIKTRGQQVTLRCSSQSGHNTVSWYQQALGQGPQFIFQYYREEENGRGNFPPRFSGLQFPNYSSELNVNALELDDSALYLCASSLFGRYYEQYFGPGTRLTVT.

The chain uses TRBV3-1 and TRBJ1-2; D possibly corresponds to TRBD1 (5 bases). V shed 1 base and J shed 8 bases, with 17 bases lying between them. The germline CDR1 and CDR2 sequences are LGHDT and YNNKEL (reference sequence). The CDR3 consists of 15 residues. The CDR3 DNA reads as TGTGCCAGCAGCCAAGCGGACACCCTGCTCCAGGGCTACACCTTC. This encodes CASSQADTLLQGYTF.

This clonotype was found once. The chain couples TRBV7-9 to TRBJ2-5; D is unclear. V dropped 3 bases and J dropped 3 bases, with 8 bases sitting between them. The CDR3 runs to 13 residues. Germline-derived CDR1 and CDR2 are SEHNR and FQNEAQ (reference sequence). CDR3 sequence: CASSFSSEETQYF. CDR3 coding DNA: TGTGCCAGCAGCTTTTCATCCGAAGAGACCCAGTACTTC. The complete variable domain, with remaining parts taken from reference TRBV7-9 and TRBJ2-5, reads DTGVSQNPRHKITKRGQNVTFRCDPISEHNRLYWYRQTLGQGPEFLTYFQNEAQLEKSRLLSDRFSAERPKGSFSTLEIQRTEQGDSAMYLCASSFSSEETQYFGPGTRLLVL.

This chain connects TRBV25-1 to TRBJ2-5; D is possibly TRBD2 (7 bases). CDR3 size: 13 residues. CDR1 and CDR2 from the germline V gene are MGHDK and SYGVNS. The V gene lost 4 bases and the J gene lost 5 bases, with 11 bases spanning the gap. The CDR3 region is CASSVGGRETQYF. CDR3 DNA: TGTGCCAGCAGTGTCGGGGGGCGCGAGACCCAGTACTTC.

At least ten counts were recorded for this clonotype. CDR3 residues: CASSLRAGSDNEQFF. In DNA form, the CDR3 reads TGTGCCAGCAGCTTACGGGCGGGATCAGACAATGAGCAGTTCTTC. This sequence joins TRBV11-3 and TRBJ2-1, with D maybe TRBD2 (6 bases). This CDR3 region has 15 residues. CDR1 and CDR2 (germline): SGHNT, YENEEA. The V end lost 2 bases, the J end lost 5 bases, and 13 bases lay between the germline ends.

V usage is TRBV5-1 and J usage is TRBJ2-1, with TRBD1 matching 9 bases. J lost 3 bases, V lost 2 bases, and 3 bases had no gene match. The V gene's germline CDR1 is SGHRS and CDR2 YFSETQ. The CDR3 loop spans 15 amino acids. Written as DNA, the CDR3 is TGCGCCAGCAGCTTAGGACAGGGGATCTACAATGAGCAGTTCTTC. Its protein is CASSLGQGIYNEQFF.

In this sample, this clonotype turned up many times. The chain recombines TRBV10-3 with TRBJ2-3; unclear D gene. CDR1 is ENHRY and CDR2 is SYGVKD in the germline V gene. The CDR3 length is 14 residues. V dropped 2 bases and J dropped 1 base, with 7 bases sitting between them. The CDR3 protein is CAISEPGRTDTQYF. The CDR3 bases are TGTGCCATCAGTGAGCCGGGCCGCACAGATACGCAGTATTTT.

In this sample, this clonotype turned up a few times. The genes are TRBV7-8 and TRBJ2-5; D might be TRBD1 (5 bases). Germline V lookup: CDR1 SGHVS, CDR2 FQNEAQ. The CDR3 extends over 15 amino acids. Between the trimmed V and J ends, which lost 1 base and 1 base, there was a span of 10 bases. The CDR3 spells CASSLERRAQETQYF. DNA for the CDR3: TGTGCCAGCAGCTTAGAGCGCAGGGCCCAAGAGACCCAGTACTTC.

This clonotype came up many times. The gene calls are TRBV15 and TRBJ2-4; D is undetermined. This CDR3 contains 13 residues. Germline CDR1 is LNHNV and CDR2 is YYDKDF (reference sequence). The germline V and J ends were trimmed by 5 bases and 10 bases, with 15 bases remaining between them. As DNA, the CDR3 is TGTGCCACCAGCCCCCGGCAGGAAGGTATTCAGTACTTC. Translation gives CATSPRQEGIQYF.

The V gene is TRBV2, the J gene TRBJ1-5; 7 positions match TRBD1. CDR1 and CDR2 (germline): SNHLY, FYNNEI. This CDR3 has 17 residues. V shed 6 bases, J shed 7 bases, and the junction held 18 bases outside the gene matches. This CDR3 reads CASRGDPTGAFSQPQHF. CDR3 in DNA: TGTGCCAGCAGAGGGGATCCCACAGGGGCCTTCTCCCAGCCCCAGCATTTT.

This sequence joins TRBV28 and TRBJ2-2, with 13 bases identical to TRBD2. The CDR3 length is 17 residues. Germline CDR1 is MDHEN and CDR2 is SYDVKM. J gave up 4 bases and V 6 bases, and 8 bases lay outside the gene matches. CDR3 region: CASRPTSGRGRTGELFF. In DNA form, the CDR3 reads TGTGCCAGCAGGCCTACTAGCGGGAGGGGGCGCACCGGGGAGCTGTTTTTT.

This clonotype appeared a few times. The CDR3 region has the DNA TGTGCCAGCAGTGAACTCCCCGGGGCCTCTGGCTACACCTTC. Translation gives CASSELPGASGYTF. The chain uses TRBV2 and TRBJ1-2; tentative D call: TRBD1 (5 bases). V shed 2 bases and J shed 7 bases, with 14 bases lying between them. The CDR3 runs 14 residues. Germline V gene sequence: CDR1 SNHLY, CDR2 FYNNEI.

This clonotype was seen at least ten times. The chain joins TRBV29-1 to TRBJ2-7; D not resolved. The CDR3 is 12 residues long. Germline V gene lookup returns CDR1 SQVTM and CDR2 ANQGSEA. V lost 3 bases to trimming and J lost 11 bases, with 17 bases between them. The CDR3 sequence: CSVDAENGVKYF. The CDR3 DNA reads as TGCAGCGTTGATGCGGAAAACGGTGTGAAGTACTTC.